A single sample gave rise to the 12 T cell receptor beta chains below, sequenced in a study of shared clonotypes between healthy human individuals. Clones were read by immunoSEQ multiplex PCR, and TCRdb kept only the in-frame ones, dropping some. The sample lists about 1.1 million clones; around 78% were seen once. Sequencing was carried out using memory CD4+ T cells from PBMCs. Documented subset: CD45RA-negative fraction. These receptors were obtained from a man aged 18 to 29 in good health. Some clones in this sample may be carry-over from other donors' samples.

V gene TRBV30 combines with J gene TRBJ2-3; D is possibly TRBD1 (6 bases). Germline CDR1 is GTSNPN and CDR2 is SVGIG (reference sequence). The CDR3 totals 14 residues. Trimming left V 3 bases short and J 9 bases short, with 19 bases between. In nucleotides, the CDR3 is TGTGCCTGGAGGTCTGGGGGCCCCGTGGGGACGCAGTATTTT. Protein: CAWRSGGPVGTQYF.

Here the CDR3 reads CASSRPGTSYEQYF. The CDR3 bases are TGTGCCAGCAGCCGCCCAGGGACCTCCTACGAGCAGTACTTC. The chain has TRBV4-2 and TRBJ2-7, with D tentatively TRBD1 or TRBD2 (5 bases each). This CDR3 has 14 residues. Germline lookup yields CDR1 LGHNA and CDR2 YNFKEQ. V was clipped by 4 bases and J by 0 bases, with 10 bases between them.

V usage is TRBV10-1 and J usage is TRBJ2-1; 11 nucleotides align to TRBD2. After removal of 4 bases from V and 9 bases from J, the junction contained 8 bases not matched to a gene. CDR1 is WNHNN and CDR2 is SYGVQD in the germline V gene (reference sequence). The CDR3 covers 15 residues. The CDR3 region has the DNA TGCGCCAGCAGTGGCCCTGGACTAGCGGGCCCTGAGCAGTTCTTC. Protein product: CASSGPGLAGPEQFF.

This clone was found a few times. The chain employs TRBV19 and TRBJ1-1, with D maybe TRBD1 (6 bases). Looked up from germline, CDR1 is LNHDA and CDR2 is SQIVND (reference sequence). Trimming cost V 3 bases and J 1 base, with 9 bases left between them. The CDR3 sequence is 14 residues long. The CDR3 is CASSMGTPNTEAFF. The CDR3 DNA follows: TGTGCCAGTAGTATGGGGACACCGAACACTGAAGCTTTCTTT.

The DNA of the CDR3 is TGTGCCAGCACCGGGCGGGGGGGACTACGATCCAATGAGCAGTTCTTC. Its translation is CASTGRGGLRSNEQFF. The chain combines TRBV7-9 with TRBJ2-1; 9 bases map to TRBD2. V shed 7 bases and J 6 bases; nucleotides not matched to a gene: 13. Germline-derived CDR1 and CDR2 are SEHNR and FQNEAQ (reference sequence). CDR3 length: 16 amino acids. Using reference TRBV7-9 and TRBJ2-1 for the parts outside the CDR3, the full variable domain is DTGVSQNPRHKITKRGQNVTFRCDPISEHNRLYWYRQTLGQGPEFLTYFQNEAQLEKSRLLSDRFSAERPKGSFSTLEIQRTEQGDSAMYLCASTGRGGLRSNEQFFGPGTRLTVL.

This clone occurred once. This sequence joins TRBV7-9 and TRBJ2-3; D is perhaps TRBD1 (6 bases). The CDR3 length is 14 residues. The germline V gene encodes CDR1 SEHNR and CDR2 FQNEAQ (reference sequence). V lost 7 bases and J lost 5, with 16 bases in between. CDR3 sequence reads: CASTFTGSKDTQYF. CDR3 DNA sequence: TGTGCCAGCACCTTCACAGGGTCCAAAGATACGCAGTATTTT. Full variable domain (missing parts from reference TRBV7-9 and TRBJ2-3): DTGVSQNPRHKITKRGQNVTFRCDPISEHNRLYWYRQTLGQGPEFLTYFQNEAQLEKSRLLSDRFSAERPKGSFSTLEIQRTEQGDSAMYLCASTFTGSKDTQYFGPGTRLTVL.

This clone was seen only once. The V and J genes are TRBV28 and TRBJ1-1, with 8 positions matching TRBD1. V lost 6 bases, J lost 11 bases, and 14 bases stayed unmatched. This CDR3 spans 14 amino acids. CDR1 is MDHEN, CDR2 SYDVKM, per germline. CDR3 DNA sequence: TGTGCCAGCAGATCACAGGGGGGCGACGGTGGGGCTTTCTTT. Protein sequence: CASRSQGGDGGAFF.

Note on this clone: This CDR3 is also generated by other DNA sequences in the sample. This rearrangement joins TRBV5-1 to TRBJ2-7, with D perhaps TRBD1 (6 bases). The CDR3 totals 15 residues. V was cut by 0 bases and J by 0 bases, with 10 bases left in between. The germline CDR1 and CDR2 sequences are SGHRS and YFSETQ. The CDR3 here is CASSLAGTYSYEQYF. The CDR3 nucleotides read TGCGCCAGCAGCTTGGCCGGGACATACTCCTACGAGCAGTACTTC.

This clone was found a few times. The rearrangement links TRBV7-9 to TRBJ2-3; 9 nucleotides align to TRBD1. The CDR3 has 16 amino acids. Germline trimming cut 3 bases from V and 1 base from J; bases unmatched to any gene: 5. Germline CDR1 SEHNR, CDR2 FQNEAQ (reference sequence). The CDR3 is CASSFSQGAGTDTQYF. CDR3 bases: TGTGCCAGCAGCTTCTCACAGGGGGCAGGCACAGATACGCAGTATTTT.

CDR3 in amino acids: CASSLDGTTNTGELFF. DNA of the CDR3: TGCGCCAGCAGCTTGGATGGGACAACGAACACCGGGGAGCTGTTTTTT. The chain employs TRBV5-1 and TRBJ2-2, with D possibly being TRBD1 (6 bases). V lost 0 bases and J 0 bases, leaving 9 bases between the germline ends. The CDR3 contains 16 residues. CDR1 and CDR2 from the germline V gene are SGHRS and YFSETQ.

The V call is TRBV18, the J call TRBJ1-3; 7 bases align to TRBD1. Germline CDR1 and CDR2: KGHSH and LQKENI. This CDR3 has 15 residues. Trimming cost V 3 bases and J 0 bases; bases outside gene matches: 2. The CDR3 protein is CASSPTGDSGNTIYF. CDR3 bases: TGTGCCAGCTCACCTACAGGGGACTCTGGAAACACCATATATTTT. The full variable domain, rest sourced from reference TRBV18 and TRBJ1-3, is NAGVMQNPRHLVRRRGQEARLRCSPMKGHSHVYWYRQLPEEGLKFMVYLQKENIIDESGMPKERFSAEFPKEGPSILRIQQVVRGDSAAYFCASSPTGDSGNTIYFGEGSWLTVV.

This clone was seen more than once but under ten times. J is TRBJ2-7 and V is TRBV11-2, with 8 bases matching TRBD2. With V trimmed by 4 bases and J by 3 bases, 8 bases remained unmatched. CDR1 is SGHAT and CDR2 is FQNNGV in the germline V gene. The CDR3 totals 15 residues. Here the CDR3 DNA reads TGTGCCAGCAGCTCCTTAGCGGGATTGGGCTACGAGCAGTACTTC. This gives the protein CASSSLAGLGYEQYF.